Below are 19 T cell receptor beta chains sequenced from a single sample in a study of T cell responses to AZD1222 COVID-19 vaccine. TCRdb keeps only in-frame clones here, not all; method: immunoSEQ multiplex PCR. This table has approximately 140,000 clones, around 91% appearing once. Sample: peripheral blood, taken on day 0 of AZD1222 vaccination. The receptor source for this set is an adult in good health.

This chain joins TRBV4-1 and TRBJ2-1, with TRBD2 as a possible D gene (6 bases). Between the trimmed V and J ends, which lost 1 base and 3 bases, there was a span of 7 bases. The germline V gene has CDR1 MGHRA and CDR2 YSYEKL. This CDR3 comprises 14 residues. For the CDR3, the DNA is TGCGCCAGCAGCCAAGTCGGGAGCTACAATGAGCAGTTCTTC. It specifies CASSQVGSYNEQFF.

V and J are TRBV5-5 and TRBJ2-2; 7 positions match TRBD2. CDR3 size: 15 residues. Germline values: CDR1 SGHKS, CDR2 YYEKEE (reference sequence). J lost 6 bases, V lost 2 bases, and 7 bases had no gene match. The CDR3 protein is CASSFTAGSSGELFF. CDR3 sequence (DNA): TGTGCCAGCAGCTTTACAGCGGGGTCGTCCGGGGAGCTGTTTTTT.

The chain employs TRBV28 and TRBJ2-7, with D perhaps TRBD2 (6 bases). The germline V gene encodes CDR1 MDHEN and CDR2 SYDVKM. The CDR3 loop spans 15 amino acids. The V gene lost 4 bases and the J gene lost 5 bases, with 18 bases spanning the gap. The CDR3 sequence is CASSSWTGSGDEQYF. The CDR3 DNA sequence: TGTGCCAGCAGTTCGTGGACCGGGAGCGGAGACGAGCAGTACTTC.

The chain is built from TRBV12-5 and TRBJ2-2; D may be TRBD1 or TRBD2 (5 bases each). The ends were cut back, 6 bases at V and 4 bases at J, with 15 bases in the middle. Germline CDR1 is LGHNT and CDR2 is FRNRAP. The CDR3 has 15 residues. CDR3 nucleotides: TGTGCTAGTGGGCGAGAGGCAGGGAGCACCGGGGAGCTGTTTTTT. Protein: CASGREAGSTGELFF.

V is TRBV3-1 (or the pseudogene TRBV3-2) and J is TRBJ2-3; 8 positions match TRBD2. The CDR3 is 16 amino acids. Per the germline V gene, CDR1 is LGHDT and CDR2 is YNNKEL (reference sequence). The J segment lost 8 bases and the V segment lost 6 bases, leaving 16 bases of the junction unmatched. This chain's CDR3 is CASSHGRGGRSSTQYF. The CDR3 DNA sequence: TGTGCCAGCAGTCACGGGAGGGGGGGGAGGAGTTCTACGCAGTATTTT.

Turning to this clone: The junction departs from the called germline gene at one end, perhaps through a read error. The V gene is TRBV4-2, the J gene TRBJ2-4; D might be TRBD1 (6 bases). Germline V CDR1 and CDR2: LGHNA, YNFKEQ. This CDR3 region has 13 residues. CDR3 loop: CASSQETRGNQLF. CDR3 bases: TGTGCCAGCAGCCAAGAGACCAGGGGAAATCAGCTATTC.

The CDR3: CASSSTGNQPQHF. The CDR3 nucleotides are TGTGCCAGCAGTTCGACGGGCAATCAGCCCCAGCATTTT. This chain joins TRBV12-3 or TRBV12-4 and TRBJ1-5; D is undetermined. With 4 bases removed from V and 2 bases from J, the gap between germline ends came to 6 bases. This CDR3 contains 13 residues.

The chain employs TRBV19 and TRBJ2-4; D is unresolved. The germline V gene has CDR1 LNHDA and CDR2 SQIVND (reference sequence). The V end lost 1 base, the J end lost 6 bases, and 13 bases lay between the germline ends. The CDR3 runs 15 residues. The CDR3 reads CASSIGRGPANIQYF. For the CDR3, the DNA is TGTGCCAGTAGTATAGGGCGAGGCCCGGCAAACATTCAGTACTTC.

The rearrangement joins TRBV6-2 or TRBV6-3 to TRBJ2-1; 7 bases are a match to TRBD2. CDR1 is MNHEY and CDR2 is SVGEGT in the germline V gene. This CDR3 contains 17 residues. V shed 5 bases, J shed 4 bases, and the junction held 14 bases outside the gene matches. Here the CDR3 DNA reads TGTGCCAGCAGTCCCCTCGCGGGAGCGATCCGTTACAATGAGCAGTTCTTC. This gives the protein CASSPLAGAIRYNEQFF.

The chain recombines TRBV12-3 or TRBV12-4 with TRBJ2-7, with 10 bases lining up with TRBD1. V lost 8 bases and J lost 5; bases outside the gene matches: 3. This CDR3 region has 12 residues. CDR3 sequence (DNA): TGTGCCAGCGGGACAGGGGCCCACGAGCAGTACTTC. Residues: CASGTGAHEQYF.

The CDR3 DNA reads as TGCGCCAGCAGTCAATCAAGGAGGGCGGGCCGCCTGGGCCGGCCGCTGTTTTTT. This translates into CASSQSRRAGRLGRPLFF. The rearrangement links TRBV23-1 to TRBJ1-4; no definite D call. TRBV23-1 is sorted into the ORF group, with uncertain function. The CDR3 has 18 amino acids. V lost 0 bases, J lost 14 bases, and 28 bases lay in between.

Turning to this clone: This CDR3 is also generated by other DNA sequences in the sample. CDR3: CASSVDRVNTEAFF. As DNA, the CDR3 is TGTGCCAGCAGTGTCGACAGAGTGAACACTGAAGCTTTCTTT. This chain links TRBV2 with TRBJ1-1, with a weak D call TRBD1 (5 bases). CDR1 is SNHLY, CDR2 FYNNEI, per germline. Trimming removed 4 bases at V and 0 bases at J, with 9 bases between. The CDR3 is 14 residues long.

CDR3 DNA sequence: TGTGCCAGCAGCCAAGACCTGGGACAGCGAGGCGCCTATGGCTACACCTTC. It yields the protein CASSQDLGQRGAYGYTF. The chain employs TRBV4-2 and TRBJ1-2; 7 nucleotides line up with TRBD1. CDR3 size: 17 residues. Per the germline V gene, CDR1 is LGHNA and CDR2 is YNFKEQ. The ends lost 0 bases at V and 4 bases at J; junction bases unmatched: 11.

The chain links TRBV27 to TRBJ2-1; D remains unclear. Per the germline V gene, CDR1 is MNHEY and CDR2 is SMNVEV (reference sequence). V dropped 5 bases and J dropped 10 bases, with 9 bases sitting between them. This CDR3 region has 11 residues. The CDR3 nucleotides read TGTGCCAGCAGTAGGCATCAGGAGCAGTTCTTC. Translating gives CASSRHQEQFF.

This chain joins TRBV12-3 or TRBV12-4 and TRBJ2-1; D possibly corresponds to TRBD1 (6 bases). V dropped 7 bases and J dropped 7 bases, with 8 bases sitting between them. The CDR3 length is 11 residues. The CDR3 DNA is TGTGCCAGCATTACAGGGAATGAGCAGTTCTTC. It yields the protein CASITGNEQFF.

This chain joins TRBV9 and TRBJ1-2; D is undetermined. V dropped 3 bases and J dropped 2 bases, with 2 bases sitting between them. CDR1 SGDLS and CDR2 YYNGEE come from the germline V gene. The CDR3 has 11 amino acids. CDR3 nucleotides: TGTGCCAGCAGCGCCAACTATGGCTACACCTTC. Residues: CASSANYGYTF.

Remarks on this clone: The junction differs from germline at one of its ends, possibly a read error. The chain is built from TRBV27 and TRBJ2-5; perhaps TRBD2 as D (7 bases). The CDR3 loop spans 14 amino acids. Germline V gene sequence: CDR1 MNHEY, CDR2 SMNVEV (reference sequence). The CDR3 is CASSLVGGREIQYF. DNA of the CDR3: TGTGCCAGCAGTTTAGTGGGGGGGCGAGAGATCCAGTACTTC.

The chain links TRBV29-1 to TRBJ1-1; 8 nucleotides align to TRBD1. J was trimmed by 1 base and V by 7 bases; bases with no gene match: 5. The CDR3 runs to 13 residues. Germline CDR1 SQVTM, CDR2 ANQGSEA. In DNA, the CDR3 is TGCAGCGCGACAGGACAGGGGAACACTGAAGCTTTCTTT. The encoded protein is CSATGQGNTEAFF.

The V call is TRBV6-5, the J call TRBJ1-2, with D unresolved. CDR1 and CDR2 (germline): MNHEY, SVGAGI. This CDR3 contains 13 residues. V was clipped by 6 bases and J by 7 bases, with 15 bases between them. CDR3 nucleotides: TGTGCCAGCAGGCCGGGAGGCGCCTTTGGCTACACCTTC. Translating gives CASRPGGAFGYTF.